The 7 T cell receptor beta chains listed next were all sequenced from one sample in a study of Tregs in tolerant kidney transplant recipients (dated by TCRdb to between 2018 and 2021). The label giving this sample's time point can be read as: blood sample drawn before combined kidney and bone marrow transplant. Receptor amplification or capture employed the immunoSEQ multiplex PCR assay. TCRdb re-hosts the immuneACCESS table, in-frame sequences only. Its copies lack some clones; in the studies checked, an unresolved V gene accounts for under half of them, and the cause for the rest is not known. The sample records tens of thousands of clones, about 98% of which are singletons. The ten largest clonotypes hold about 0.61% of the sample. Sequencing used CD4+ T cells from blood, obtained before the transplant. Receptors were obtained from a human donor who received a combined kidney and bone marrow transplant.

The chain links TRBV29-1 to TRBJ2-3; D unresolved. V lost 5 bases to trimming and J lost 0 bases, with 9 bases between them. The length of the CDR3 is 13 residues. Per germline, CDR1 SQVTM and CDR2 ANQGSEA. CDR3 amino acids: CSVLGASTDTQYF. In nucleotides, the CDR3 is TGCAGCGTTTTAGGAGCTAGCACAGATACGCAGTATTTT.

The V call is TRBV29-1, the J call TRBJ2-5; D unclear. The CDR3 spans 12 residues. Germline V gene data show CDR1 as SQVTM and CDR2 as ANQGSEA. The V end was cut by 7 bases, the J end by 2 bases, with 11 bases between. CDR3 nucleotide sequence: TGCAGCGGGCATGTACAGCAAGAGACCCAGTACTTC. It yields the protein CSGHVQQETQYF.

V gene TRBV18 combines with J gene TRBJ1-1, with a weak D call TRBD1 (6 bases). Germline V CDR1 and CDR2: KGHSH, LQKENI. This CDR3 spans 13 amino acids. The CDR3 nucleotides are TGTGCAATAAAGGGGGATTTGAACACTGAAGCTTTCTTT. Its protein is CAIKGDLNTEAFF. Supplemented by reference TRBV18 and TRBJ1-1, the full variable domain reads NAGVMQNPRHLVRRRGQEARLRCSPMKGHSHVYWYRQLPEEGLKFMVYLQKENIIDESGMPKERFSAEFPKEGPSILRIQQVVRGDSAAYFCAIKGDLNTEAFFGQGTRLTVV.

The J gene is TRBJ1-2, the V gene TRBV28; a weak D match, TRBD1 (5 bases). This CDR3 spans 14 amino acids. V lost 1 base, J lost 5 bases, and 11 bases lay in between. Per the germline V gene, CDR1 is MDHEN and CDR2 is SYDVKM. The CDR3 loop reads CASSLLVRTYGYTF. The CDR3 region has the DNA TGTGCCAGCAGTTTATTAGTCCGGACATATGGCTACACCTTC.

This chain uses TRBV5-5 with TRBJ1-1, with TRBD1 as a possible D gene (5 bases). This CDR3 spans 13 amino acids. With 4 bases removed from V and 7 bases from J, the gap between germline ends came to 14 bases. Germline CDR1 reads SGHKS; CDR2 reads YYEKEE (reference sequence). CDR3 sequence (DNA): TGTGCCAGCAGCGGCAGGGCATTCGGTGAAGCTTTCTTT. It yields the protein CASSGRAFGEAFF.

The chain recombines TRBV5-1 with TRBJ2-1; D is ambiguous. CDR3 length: 13 residues. The ends were cut back, 3 bases at V and 4 bases at J, with 8 bases in the middle. Germline assignment: CDR1 SGHRS and CDR2 YFSETQ. DNA of the CDR3: TGCGCCAGCAGCTCCGGTTCGTACAATGAGCAGTTCTTC. Translating it yields CASSSGSYNEQFF.

The chain couples TRBV2 to TRBJ1-5, with 8 bases lining up with TRBD1. After removal of 4 bases from V and 6 bases from J, the junction contained 5 bases not matched to a gene. This CDR3 region has 14 residues. Per the germline V gene, CDR1 is SNHLY and CDR2 is FYNNEI. CDR3 region: CASSGQGSGQPQHF. The CDR3 DNA is TGTGCCAGCAGTGGACAGGGGTCGGGTCAGCCCCAGCATTTT.